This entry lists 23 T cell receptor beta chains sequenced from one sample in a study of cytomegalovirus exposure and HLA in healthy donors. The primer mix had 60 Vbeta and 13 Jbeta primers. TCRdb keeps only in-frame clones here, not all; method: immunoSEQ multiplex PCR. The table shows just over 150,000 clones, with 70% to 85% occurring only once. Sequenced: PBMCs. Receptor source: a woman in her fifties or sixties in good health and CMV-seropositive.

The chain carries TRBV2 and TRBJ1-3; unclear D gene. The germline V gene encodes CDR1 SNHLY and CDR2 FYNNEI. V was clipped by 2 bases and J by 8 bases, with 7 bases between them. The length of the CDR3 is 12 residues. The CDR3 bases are TGTGCCAGCAGTGAACCTGAGGACACCATATATTTT. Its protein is CASSEPEDTIYF.

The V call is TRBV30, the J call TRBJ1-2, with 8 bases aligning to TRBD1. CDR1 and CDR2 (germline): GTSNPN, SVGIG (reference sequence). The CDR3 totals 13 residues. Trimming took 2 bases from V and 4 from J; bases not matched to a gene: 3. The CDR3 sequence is CAWSIGTGYGYTF. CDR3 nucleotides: TGTGCCTGGAGTATCGGGACAGGCTATGGCTACACCTTC.

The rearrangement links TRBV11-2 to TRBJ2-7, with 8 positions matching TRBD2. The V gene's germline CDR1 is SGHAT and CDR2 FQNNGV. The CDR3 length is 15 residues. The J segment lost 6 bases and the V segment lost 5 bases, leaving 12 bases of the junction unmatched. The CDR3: CASSLKRTGGLEQYF. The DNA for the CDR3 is TGTGCCAGCAGCCTAAAGAGGACGGGGGGGCTCGAGCAGTACTTC.

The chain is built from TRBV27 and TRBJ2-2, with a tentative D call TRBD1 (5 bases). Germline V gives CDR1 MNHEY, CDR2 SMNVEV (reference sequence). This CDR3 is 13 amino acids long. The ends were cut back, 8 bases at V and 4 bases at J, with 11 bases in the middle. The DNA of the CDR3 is TGTGCCAGCCAAGACAGATTCACCGGGGAGCTGTTTTTT. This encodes CASQDRFTGELFF.

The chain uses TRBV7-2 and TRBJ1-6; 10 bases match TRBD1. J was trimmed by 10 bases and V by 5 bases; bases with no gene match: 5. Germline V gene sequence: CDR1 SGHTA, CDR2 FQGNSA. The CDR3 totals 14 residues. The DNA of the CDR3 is TGTGCCAGCAGCCAAGGGACAGGGGCCTCACCCCTCCACTTT. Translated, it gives CASSQGTGASPLHF.

The CDR3 DNA reads as TGTGCCAGCAGCCAAGGGACATCGAACACTGAAGCTTTCTTT. Amino acids: CASSQGTSNTEAFF. V is TRBV4-2 and J is TRBJ1-1, with a weak D call TRBD1 (5 bases). From germline, CDR1 is LGHNA and CDR2 YNFKEQ. There are 14 residues in the CDR3. Trimming stripped 1 base from V and 1 base from J, with 7 bases between.

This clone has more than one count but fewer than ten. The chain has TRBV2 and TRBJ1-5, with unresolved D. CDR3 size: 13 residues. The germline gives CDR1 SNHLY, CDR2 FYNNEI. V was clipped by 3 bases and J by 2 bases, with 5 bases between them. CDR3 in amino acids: CASSDGGNQPQHF. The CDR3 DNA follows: TGTGCCAGCAGTGACGGGGGCAATCAGCCCCAGCATTTT.

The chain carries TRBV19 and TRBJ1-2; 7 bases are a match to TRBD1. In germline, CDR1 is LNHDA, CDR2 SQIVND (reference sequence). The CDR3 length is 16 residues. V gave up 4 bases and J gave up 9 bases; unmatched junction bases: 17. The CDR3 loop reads CASSTGIHRGLERYTF. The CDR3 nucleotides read TGTGCCAGTAGTACTGGTATCCACAGGGGCCTTGAGCGCTACACCTTC. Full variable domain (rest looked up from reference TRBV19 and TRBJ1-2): DGGITQSPKYLFRKEGQNVTLSCEQNLNHDAMYWYRQDPGQGLRLIYYSQIVNDFQKGDIAEGYSVSREKKESFPLTVTSAQKNPTAFYLCASSTGIHRGLERYTFGSGTRLTVV.

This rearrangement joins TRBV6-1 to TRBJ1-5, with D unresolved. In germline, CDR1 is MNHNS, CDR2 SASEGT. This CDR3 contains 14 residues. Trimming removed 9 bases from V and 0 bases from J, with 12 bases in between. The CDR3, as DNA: TGTGCCAGTACTAGGGAATCTAGCAATCAGCCCCAGCATTTT. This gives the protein CASTRESSNQPQHF.

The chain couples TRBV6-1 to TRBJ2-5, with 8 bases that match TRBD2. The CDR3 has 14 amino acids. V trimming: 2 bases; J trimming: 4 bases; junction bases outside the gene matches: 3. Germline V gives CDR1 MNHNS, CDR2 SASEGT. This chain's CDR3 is CASSEYRGGETQYF. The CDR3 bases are TGTGCCAGCAGTGAATACCGGGGGGGAGAGACCCAGTACTTC.

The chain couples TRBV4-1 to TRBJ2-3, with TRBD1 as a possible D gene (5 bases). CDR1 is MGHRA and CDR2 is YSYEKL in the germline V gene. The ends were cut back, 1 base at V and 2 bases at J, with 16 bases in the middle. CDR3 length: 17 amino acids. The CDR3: CASSQGLGAGITDTQYF. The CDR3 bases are TGCGCCAGCAGCCAAGGGCTAGGGGCCGGAATCACAGATACGCAGTATTTT.

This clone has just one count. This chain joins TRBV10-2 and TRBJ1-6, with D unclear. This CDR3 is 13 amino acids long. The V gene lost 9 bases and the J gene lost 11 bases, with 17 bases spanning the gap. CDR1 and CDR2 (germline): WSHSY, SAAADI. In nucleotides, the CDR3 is TGCGCCAGTGGGAGAGGGATCGGGCCACCCCTCCACTTT. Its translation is CASGRGIGPPLHF.

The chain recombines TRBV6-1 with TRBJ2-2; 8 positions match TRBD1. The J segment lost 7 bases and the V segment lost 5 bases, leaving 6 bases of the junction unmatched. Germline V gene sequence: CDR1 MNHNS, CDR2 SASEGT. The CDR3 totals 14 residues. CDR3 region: CASSTTGQGGELFF. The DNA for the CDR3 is TGTGCCAGCAGTACGACCGGACAGGGCGGGGAGCTGTTTTTT.

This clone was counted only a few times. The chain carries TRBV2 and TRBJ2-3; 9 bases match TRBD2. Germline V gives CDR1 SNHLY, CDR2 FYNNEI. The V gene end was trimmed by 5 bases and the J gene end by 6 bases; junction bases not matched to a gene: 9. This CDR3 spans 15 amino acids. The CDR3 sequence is CASSTSGGRGDTQYF. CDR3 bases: TGTGCCAGCAGTACCAGCGGGGGGCGAGGGGATACGCAGTATTTT. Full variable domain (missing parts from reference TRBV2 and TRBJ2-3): EPEVTQTPSHQVTQMGQEVILRCVPISNHLYFYWYRQILGQKVEFLVSFYNNEISEKSEIFDDQFSVERPDGSNFTLKIRSTKLEDSAMYFCASSTSGGRGDTQYFGPGTRLTVL.

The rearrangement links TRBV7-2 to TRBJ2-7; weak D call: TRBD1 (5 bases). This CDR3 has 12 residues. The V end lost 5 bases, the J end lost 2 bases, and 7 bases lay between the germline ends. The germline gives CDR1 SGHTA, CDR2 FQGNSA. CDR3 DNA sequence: TGTGCCAGCAGCCAAGGGGCCTACGAGCAGTACTTC. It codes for CASSQGAYEQYF.

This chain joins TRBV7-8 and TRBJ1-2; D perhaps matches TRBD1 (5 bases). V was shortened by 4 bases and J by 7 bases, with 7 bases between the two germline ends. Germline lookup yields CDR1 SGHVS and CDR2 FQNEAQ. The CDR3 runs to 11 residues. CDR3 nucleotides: TGTGCCAGCAGCTGGGGCGGTGGCTACACCTTC. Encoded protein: CASSWGGGYTF.

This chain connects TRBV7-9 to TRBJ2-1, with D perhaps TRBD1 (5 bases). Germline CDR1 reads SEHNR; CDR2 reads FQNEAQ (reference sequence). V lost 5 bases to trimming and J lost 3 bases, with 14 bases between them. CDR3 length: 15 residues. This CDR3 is CASSPNQGSYNEQFF. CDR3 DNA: TGTGCCAGCAGCCCAAACCAGGGTAGCTACAATGAGCAGTTCTTC.

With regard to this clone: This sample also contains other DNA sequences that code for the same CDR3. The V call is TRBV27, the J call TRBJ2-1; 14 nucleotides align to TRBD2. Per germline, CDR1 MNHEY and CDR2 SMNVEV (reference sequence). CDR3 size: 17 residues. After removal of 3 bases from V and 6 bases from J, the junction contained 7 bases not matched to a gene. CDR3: CASSLSGLAGGLNEQFF. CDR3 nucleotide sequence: TGTGCCAGCAGTTTGTCCGGACTAGCGGGGGGACTCAATGAGCAGTTCTTC.

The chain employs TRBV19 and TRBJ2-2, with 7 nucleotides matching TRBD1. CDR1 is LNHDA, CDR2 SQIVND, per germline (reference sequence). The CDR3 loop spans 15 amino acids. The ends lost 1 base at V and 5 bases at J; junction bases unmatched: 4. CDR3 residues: CASSIGGTDTGELFF. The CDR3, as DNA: TGTGCCAGTAGTATAGGGGGGACAGATACCGGGGAGCTGTTTTTT.

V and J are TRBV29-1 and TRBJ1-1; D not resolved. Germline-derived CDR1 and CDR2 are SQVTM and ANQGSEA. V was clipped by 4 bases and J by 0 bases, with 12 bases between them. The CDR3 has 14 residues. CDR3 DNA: TGCAGCGTTGTCAACAGCTGGATGAACACTGAAGCTTTCTTT. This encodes CSVVNSWMNTEAFF. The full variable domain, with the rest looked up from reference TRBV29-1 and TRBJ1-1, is SAVISQKPSRDICQRGTSLTIQCQVDSQVTMMFWYRQQPGQSLTLIATANQGSEATYESGFVIDKFPISRPNLTFSTLTVSNMSPEDSSIYLCSVVNSWMNTEAFFGQGTRLTVV.

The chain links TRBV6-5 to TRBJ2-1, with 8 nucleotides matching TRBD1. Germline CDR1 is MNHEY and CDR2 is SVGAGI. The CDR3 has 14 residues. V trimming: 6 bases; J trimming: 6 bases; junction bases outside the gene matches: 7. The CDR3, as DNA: TGTGCCAGCAGGCGCCGGGACAGGATCAATGAGCAGTTCTTC. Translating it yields CASRRRDRINEQFF.

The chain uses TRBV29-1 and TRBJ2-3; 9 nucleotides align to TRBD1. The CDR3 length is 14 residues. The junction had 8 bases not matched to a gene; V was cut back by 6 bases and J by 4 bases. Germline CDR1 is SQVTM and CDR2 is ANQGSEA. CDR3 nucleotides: TGCAGCGTGGATGACAGGGGGAGAGCAGATACGCAGTATTTT. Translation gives CSVDDRGRADTQYF.

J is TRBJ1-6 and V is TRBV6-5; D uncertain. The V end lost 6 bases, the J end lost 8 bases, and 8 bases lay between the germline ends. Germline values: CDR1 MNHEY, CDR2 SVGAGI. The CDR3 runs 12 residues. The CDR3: CASSSFDSPLHF. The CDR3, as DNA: TGTGCCAGCAGCTCGTTTGATTCACCCCTCCACTTT.